The 18 T cell receptor beta chains below come from one sample, sequenced in a study of T cell changes during pregnancy in multiple sclerosis. Using immunoSEQ multiplex PCR, the repertoire was profiled, and TCRdb retains in-frame clones only, with some absent. The profile covers fewer than 40,000 clones, with over 85% appearing a single time and around 0.4% taken by the ten largest. The starting material was CD4+ T cells from peripheral blood mononuclear cells, obtained in the second trimester of pregnancy. The receptors were gathered from a female donor in good health, enrolled as a control in a pregnancy study.

The rearrangement links TRBV11-2 to TRBJ2-3; D uncertain. Germline values: CDR1 SGHAT, CDR2 FQNNGV. The CDR3 consists of 13 residues. Between the trimmed V and J ends, which lost 3 bases and 8 bases, there was a span of 12 bases. The CDR3 loop is CASSFSTPGTQYF. CDR3 coding DNA: TGTGCCAGCAGCTTTTCGACCCCGGGTACGCAGTATTTT.

V and J are TRBV5-6 and TRBJ2-7; TRBD1 might be the D (6 bases). From germline, CDR1 is SGHDT and CDR2 YYEEEE. V lost 2 bases, J lost 2 bases, and 8 bases lay in between. The CDR3 is 13 amino acids. In DNA form, the CDR3 reads TGTGCCAGCAGCTTTTCAGGGGCCTACGAGCAGTACTTC. This encodes CASSFSGAYEQYF.

The chain links TRBV5-1 to TRBJ2-2; TRBD1 agrees at 11 bases. Germline values: CDR1 SGHRS, CDR2 YFSETQ. The CDR3 consists of 17 residues. J lost 6 bases, V lost 7 bases, and 14 bases had no gene match. The CDR3 spells CASGQGAISGSSGELFF. The CDR3 nucleotides are TGCGCCAGCGGACAGGGGGCGATCTCGGGTTCTTCCGGGGAGCTGTTTTTT. Looking up the rest from reference TRBV5-1 and TRBJ2-2 gives the full variable domain: KAGVTQTPRYLIKTRGQQVTLSCSPISGHRSVSWYQQTPGQGLQFLFEYFSETQRNKGNFPGRFSGRQFSNSRSEMNVSTLELGDSALYLCASGQGAISGSSGELFFGEGSRLTVL.

J is TRBJ2-3 and V is TRBV29-1; tentatively, D is TRBD2 (6 bases). This CDR3 comprises 12 residues. The germline V gene encodes CDR1 SQVTM and CDR2 ANQGSEA. Trimming pared 6 bases from V and 4 bases from J, leaving 11 bases between. The CDR3, as DNA: TGCAGCGTCCTGATAGCGGCAGATACGCAGTATTTT. Translating it yields CSVLIAADTQYF.

The CDR3 loop is CASSFWTSGPWQFF. CDR3 in DNA: TGTGCCAGCAGCTTTTGGACTAGCGGACCCTGGCAGTTCTTC. The chain has TRBV11-2 and TRBJ2-1; 10 bases align to TRBD2. The CDR3 is 14 residues long. CDR1 is SGHAT, CDR2 FQNNGV, per germline. V gave up 3 bases and J gave up 12 bases; unmatched junction bases: 8.

The J gene is TRBJ2-7, the V gene TRBV5-6; D is possibly TRBD1 (6 bases). This CDR3 is built from 15 residues. CDR1 SGHDT and CDR2 YYEEEE come from the germline V gene. The germline V and J ends were trimmed by 5 bases and 1 base, with 16 bases remaining between them. CDR3: CASRPRDRNSYEQYF. The CDR3 nucleotides are TGTGCCAGCAGACCTAGAGACAGGAATTCCTACGAGCAGTACTTC. Drawing the rest from reference TRBV5-6 and TRBJ2-7, the complete variable domain is DAGVTQSPTHLIKTRGQQVTLRCSPKSGHDTVSWYQQALGQGPQFIFQYYEEEERQRGNFPDRFSGHQFPNYSSELNVNALLLGDSALYLCASRPRDRNSYEQYFGPGTRLTVT.

The chain couples TRBV29-1 to TRBJ2-5, with D possibly TRBD2 on 5 matching bases. Per germline, CDR1 SQVTM and CDR2 ANQGSEA. There are 14 residues in the CDR3. Trimming took 1 base from V and 5 from J, leaving 14 bases between them. The CDR3 sequence: CSVEANSPGETQYF. The DNA for the CDR3 is TGCAGCGTTGAAGCGAATAGCCCGGGGGAGACCCAGTACTTC.

CDR3 DNA sequence: TGTGCCACCAGCAGGGGACAGGGGATCAACACTGAAGCTTTCTTT. Protein product: CATSRGQGINTEAFF. The chain is built from TRBV15 and TRBJ1-1; TRBD1 matches 10 bases. The CDR3 is 15 amino acids. Germline V gives CDR1 LNHNV, CDR2 YYDKDF (reference sequence). J gave up 2 bases and V 3 bases, and 3 bases lay outside the gene matches.

The rearrangement links TRBV7-2 to TRBJ2-7, with D possibly TRBD2 on 6 matching bases. Trimming left V 5 bases short and J 0 bases short, with 11 bases between. The germline V gene has CDR1 SGHTA and CDR2 FQGNSA. CDR3 size: 14 residues. The CDR3 loop is CASSAGLFSYEQYF. The CDR3 region has the DNA TGTGCCAGCAGCGCGGGACTGTTCTCCTACGAGCAGTACTTC. The full variable domain, in which reference TRBV7-2 and TRBJ2-7 provide the parts outside the CDR3, is GAGVSQSPSNKVTEKGKDVELRCDPISGHTALYWYRQSLGQGLEFLIYFQGNSAPDKSGLPSDRFSAERTGGSVSTLTIQRTQQEDSAVYLCASSAGLFSYEQYFGPGTRLTVT.

This chain connects TRBV2 to TRBJ2-7, with D perhaps matching TRBD1 (7 bases). The CDR3 has 16 residues. Germline CDR1 and CDR2: SNHLY and FYNNEI. Trimming removed 2 bases at V and 5 bases at J, with 19 bases between. CDR3 DNA sequence: TGTGCCAGCAGTGAAAGGCGAGTCAGGGGGGCCGACGAGCAGTACTTC. As protein: CASSERRVRGADEQYF.

V gene TRBV5-1 combines with J gene TRBJ1-1; 7 bases agree with TRBD1. The CDR3 length is 14 residues. Trimming at V came to 0 bases and at J to 5 bases, leaving 4 bases not matched to a gene. Germline assignment: CDR1 SGHRS and CDR2 YFSETQ. The CDR3 sequence: CASSLARGRTEAFF. In nucleotides, the CDR3 is TGCGCCAGCAGCTTGGCCAGGGGGAGGACTGAAGCTTTCTTT. Together with reference TRBV5-1 and TRBJ1-1, the CDR3 gives the full variable domain: KAGVTQTPRYLIKTRGQQVTLSCSPISGHRSVSWYQQTPGQGLQFLFEYFSETQRNKGNFPGRFSGRQFSNSRSEMNVSTLELGDSALYLCASSLARGRTEAFFGQGTRLTVV.

This chain uses TRBV6-1 with TRBJ1-5, with 9 positions matching TRBD1. CDR1 MNHNS and CDR2 SASEGT come from the germline V gene. The CDR3 loop spans 15 amino acids. J was trimmed by 2 bases and V by 1 base; bases with no gene match: 0. The CDR3 DNA sequence: TGTGCCAGCAGTGAAGGGGACAGGGGCAATCAGCCCCAGCATTTT. Translating gives CASSEGDRGNQPQHF.

This chain's CDR3 is CASSLGTSGYSYNEQFF. CDR3 nucleotide sequence: TGCGCCAGCAGCTTGGGGACTAGCGGATACTCCTACAATGAGCAGTTCTTC. The chain couples TRBV5-1 to TRBJ2-1, with 10 bases fitting TRBD2. Germline V CDR1 and CDR2: SGHRS, YFSETQ. After removal of 0 bases from V and 0 bases from J, the junction contained 3 bases not matched to a gene. The CDR3 contains 17 residues.

The J gene is TRBJ2-3, the V gene TRBV19; 10 bases map to TRBD2. Germline CDR1 LNHDA, CDR2 SQIVND (reference sequence). After removal of 3 bases from V and 3 bases from J, the junction contained 6 bases not matched to a gene. The CDR3 is made up of 16 amino acids. In nucleotides, the CDR3 is TGTGCCAGTAGTATCCCCAGCGGGAGGGGGACAGATACGCAGTATTTT. This sequence encodes CASSIPSGRGTDTQYF.

The chain combines TRBV5-1 with TRBJ2-5; 10 positions agree with TRBD2. This CDR3 is built from 17 residues. The germline V gene has CDR1 SGHRS and CDR2 YFSETQ. V was pared by 0 bases and J by 5 bases, with 10 bases of the junction left unmatched. The CDR3 DNA sequence: TGCGCCAGCAGCTTGGATCCTAGCGGGGGCCGCGGGGAGACCCAGTACTTC. This codes for CASSLDPSGGRGETQYF.

This sequence joins TRBV5-1 and TRBJ2-5; TRBD2 matches at 10 bases. CDR1 is SGHRS and CDR2 is YFSETQ in the germline V gene. The CDR3 covers 19 residues. The junction had 15 bases not matched to a gene; V was cut back by 0 bases and J by 4 bases. This CDR3 reads CASSLVRSGGPVSAETQYF. The CDR3 region has the DNA TGCGCCAGCAGCTTGGTACGTAGCGGGGGGCCAGTATCGGCAGAGACCCAGTACTTC.

This clone appeared a few times. This sequence joins TRBV5-5 and TRBJ2-1; the D gene is possibly TRBD2 (6 bases). The CDR3 runs 15 residues. V lost 4 bases, J lost 3 bases, and 14 bases lay in between. Germline CDR1 SGHKS, CDR2 YYEKEE (reference sequence). CDR3 residues: CASSRDLASYNEQFF. CDR3 DNA sequence: TGTGCCAGCAGCCGGGACTTGGCCAGCTACAATGAGCAGTTCTTC.

This CDR3 is CASSEGTGWGWETQYF. The CDR3, as DNA: TGTGCCAGCAGTGAAGGGACAGGGTGGGGGTGGGAGACCCAGTACTTC. The chain links TRBV6-1 to TRBJ2-5; TRBD1 matches 8 bases. The CDR3 contains 16 residues. Germline V gene lookup returns CDR1 MNHNS and CDR2 SASEGT. Losses at the gene ends were 1 base for V and 5 bases for J; bases not matched to a gene: 9.